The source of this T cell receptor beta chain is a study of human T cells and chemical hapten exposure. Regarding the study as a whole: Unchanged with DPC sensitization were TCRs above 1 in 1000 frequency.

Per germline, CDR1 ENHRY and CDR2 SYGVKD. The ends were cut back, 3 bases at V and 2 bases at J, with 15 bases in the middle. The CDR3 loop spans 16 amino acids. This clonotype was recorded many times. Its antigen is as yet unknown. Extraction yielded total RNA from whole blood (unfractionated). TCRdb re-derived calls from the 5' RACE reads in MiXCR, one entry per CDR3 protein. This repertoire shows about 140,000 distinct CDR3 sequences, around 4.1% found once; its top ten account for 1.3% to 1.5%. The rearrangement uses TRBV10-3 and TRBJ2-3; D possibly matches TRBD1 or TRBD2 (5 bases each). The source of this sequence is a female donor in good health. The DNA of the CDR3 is TGTGCCATCAGTGAAGGGACCTTCCGATACACAGATACGCAGTATTTT. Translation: CAISEGTFRYTDTQYF.